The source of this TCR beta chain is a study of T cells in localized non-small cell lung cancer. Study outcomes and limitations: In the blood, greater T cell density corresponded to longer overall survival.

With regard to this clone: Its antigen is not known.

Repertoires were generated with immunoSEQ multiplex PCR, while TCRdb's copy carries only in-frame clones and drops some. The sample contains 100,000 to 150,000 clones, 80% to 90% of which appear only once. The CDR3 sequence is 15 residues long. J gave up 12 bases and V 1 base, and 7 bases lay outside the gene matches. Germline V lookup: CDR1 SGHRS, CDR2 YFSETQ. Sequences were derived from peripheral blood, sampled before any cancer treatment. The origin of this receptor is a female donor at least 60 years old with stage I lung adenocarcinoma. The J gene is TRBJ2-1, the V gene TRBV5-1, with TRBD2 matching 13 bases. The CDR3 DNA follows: TGCGCCAGCAGCTTGAGCAGGACTAGCGGGAGTTGGCAGTTCTTC. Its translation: CASSLSRTSGSWQFF.